This TCR beta chain stems from a study of regulatory T cells in long-lasting Graves disease (dated by TCRdb to the early 2020s). General notes on the study: Persistent Graves' disease was defined as persistently positive TSH receptor autoantibodies together with antithyroid drug treatment for over 5 years. In the clinical cohort, patients with persistent Graves' disease had used antithyroid drugs for an average of about 10.3 years. The study took place in China and was registered as a clinical trial. A total of 35 or so samples were covered by TCR sequencing, comprising around 13 persistent and around 20 newly diagnosed Graves' disease patients. Persistent Graves' disease patients were compared with newly diagnosed Graves' disease patients by peripheral blood TCR sequencing and RNA sequencing.

This specimen's time point label, interpreted: persistent/refractory GD, antithyroid drugs over 5 years with positive TRAb. For both TCR sequencing and RNA sequencing, RNA was extracted from PBMCs in TRIzol. The diagnosis of Graves' disease was made according to American Thyroid Association guidelines. Patients were recruited from an endocrinology department in Xi'an, China. Each patient gave approximately 9 milliliters of peripheral blood, collected in an EDTA anticoagulant tube. Ficoll Paque Plus density gradient separation was used to isolate PBMCs, and no further T cell sorting was done. An Agilent 2100 Bioanalyzer and agarose gel were used to check RNA quality, and a NanoDrop 2000 was used to measure RNA concentration. This clonotype showed up just a few times. It lacks a known antigen. Per-base quality was not reported, and no clone a single base away is much larger than it. Library preparation was by multiplex PCR. This sample was sequenced with an Illumina HiSeq 4000. iRepertoire HTBI primers and Arm-PCR amplification of CDR3 regions were used to construct TCR beta libraries. Before sequencing, the PCR products went through gel purification. The source study handled its data this way. A total of 62 TRBV and under 15 TRBJ segments were identified across samples and were used for gene usage analysis of CDR3 amino acid clonotypes. Filtered high-quality paired reads were merged into contigs using COPE and FqMerger. BLAST was used to align contigs to IMGT TRBV, TRBD and TRBJ reference genes, and CDR3 was defined according to IMGT. Clonotypes above 0.1% frequency were classified as highly expanded clones. Repertoire diversity was measured by Shannon entropy, and V-J evenness by the Gini coefficient. A clonotype found in more than one individual was treated as public. The raw public data were reprocessed by TCRdb itself: fastp quality trimming at Q25, MiXCR clonotype calling, in-frame beta chains only. Rows with one shared CDR3 protein collapse into an entry with the most common genes and DNA. The V and J calls were not made by the authors but by TCRdb's processing. This sample comprises hundreds of thousands of distinct CDR3 sequences, approximately 22% of them detected only once. The top ten hold less than 15% of the sample.

Study-level results and caveats: Persistent Graves' disease patients showed lower TCR Shannon entropy and fewer highly expanded clones than newly diagnosed patients, suggesting clonal expansion. A larger number of public clonotypes was shared among persistent patients (more than 2,500) than among newly diagnosed patients (around 890). Sequencing and analysis were restricted to the TCR beta chain. The small sample size was acknowledged by the authors as a limitation that may reduce accuracy. Because the primary lesion, thyroid tissue, could not be accessed, the study looked at peripheral blood alone.

The sequence was obtained from a female donor with Graves disease. Sample: peripheral blood mononuclear cells (PBMCs), taken when the disease was refractory, from a patient treated with antithyroid drugs.

The CDR3 sequence is CASSTTGVNKNTEAFF. The nucleotide sequence reads TGTGCCAGCAGTACCACCGGGGTTAACAAGAACACTGAAGCTTTCTTT. In this chain, TRBV6-1 is recombined with TRBJ1-1; the D segment cannot be called with confidence. Including the terminal cysteine and phenylalanine, the CDR3 comprises 16 residues. Kept here is only the CDR3 DNA, which spans 48 bases and is read in frame from base 1. Taken from the germline V gene, the CDR1 and CDR2 loops are MNHNS and SASEGT. The junction carries 17 bases between V and J, which are trimmed by 5 bases and 1 base respectively.